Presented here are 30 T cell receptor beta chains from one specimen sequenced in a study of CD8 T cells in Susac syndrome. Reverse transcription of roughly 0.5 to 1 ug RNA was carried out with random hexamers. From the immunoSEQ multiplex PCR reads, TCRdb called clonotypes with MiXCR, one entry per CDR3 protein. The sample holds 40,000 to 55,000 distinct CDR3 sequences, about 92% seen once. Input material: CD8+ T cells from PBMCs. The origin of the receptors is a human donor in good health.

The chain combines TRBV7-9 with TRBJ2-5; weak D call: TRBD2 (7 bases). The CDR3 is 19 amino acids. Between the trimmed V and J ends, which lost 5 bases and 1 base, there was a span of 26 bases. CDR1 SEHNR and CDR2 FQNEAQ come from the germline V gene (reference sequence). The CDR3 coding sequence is TGTGCCAGCAGCCCTACCTACGGCGGGGGCGGTGGGATCCAAGAGACCCAGTACTTC. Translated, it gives CASSPTYGGGGGIQETQYF.

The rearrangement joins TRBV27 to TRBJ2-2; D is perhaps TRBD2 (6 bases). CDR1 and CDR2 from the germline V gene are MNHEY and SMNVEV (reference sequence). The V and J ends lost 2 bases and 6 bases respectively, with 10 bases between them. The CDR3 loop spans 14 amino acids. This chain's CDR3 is CASSLGGVPGELFF. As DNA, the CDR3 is TGTGCCAGCAGTTTAGGAGGGGTCCCCGGGGAGCTGTTTTTT.

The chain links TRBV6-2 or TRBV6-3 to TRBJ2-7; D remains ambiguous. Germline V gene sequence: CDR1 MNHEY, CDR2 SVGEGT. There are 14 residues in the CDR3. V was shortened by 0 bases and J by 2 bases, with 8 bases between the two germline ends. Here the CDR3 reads CASSYSMSAYEQYF. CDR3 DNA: TGTGCCAGCAGTTACTCGATGTCAGCCTACGAGCAGTACTTC.

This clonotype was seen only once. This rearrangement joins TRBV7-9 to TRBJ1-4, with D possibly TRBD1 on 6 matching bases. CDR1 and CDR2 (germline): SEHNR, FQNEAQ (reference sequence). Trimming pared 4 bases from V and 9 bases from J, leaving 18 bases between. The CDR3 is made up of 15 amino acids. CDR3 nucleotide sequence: TGTGCCAGCAGCTCAGATACTCGGACAGTTAAAAAACTGTTTTTT. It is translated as CASSSDTRTVKKLFF.

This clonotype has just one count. CDR3 nucleotide sequence: TGTGCCAGCAGCCCAGGGGTTTATCAGCCCCAGCATTTT. This encodes CASSPGVYQPQHF. The chain carries TRBV6-5 and TRBJ1-5; possible D gene TRBD1, 6 bases. CDR1 and CDR2 (germline): MNHEY, SVGAGI. Trimming removed 6 bases from V and 5 bases from J, with 11 bases in between. The CDR3 runs 13 residues.

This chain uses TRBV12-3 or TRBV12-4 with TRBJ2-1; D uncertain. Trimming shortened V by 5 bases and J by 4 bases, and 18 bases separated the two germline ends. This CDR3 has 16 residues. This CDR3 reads CASSLMAGPFYNEQFF. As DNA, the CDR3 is TGTGCCAGCAGTCTAATGGCCGGCCCTTTTTACAATGAGCAGTTCTTC.

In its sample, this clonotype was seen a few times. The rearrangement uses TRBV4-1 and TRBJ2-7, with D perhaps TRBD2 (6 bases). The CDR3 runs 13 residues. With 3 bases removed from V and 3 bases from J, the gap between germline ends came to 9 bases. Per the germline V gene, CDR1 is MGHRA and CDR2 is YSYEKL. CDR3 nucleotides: TGCGCCAGCAGCCAGCGGGACGGCTACGAGCAGTACTTC. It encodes CASSQRDGYEQYF.

The CDR3 spells CASSPRDEMNTEAFF. In nucleotides, the CDR3 is TGTGCCAGCTCACCACGGGACGAAATGAACACTGAAGCTTTCTTT. V and J are TRBV18 and TRBJ1-1; D perhaps matches TRBD1 (5 bases). The CDR3 totals 15 residues. Per germline, CDR1 KGHSH and CDR2 LQKENI. The V and J ends lost 1 base and 0 bases respectively, with 9 bases between them.

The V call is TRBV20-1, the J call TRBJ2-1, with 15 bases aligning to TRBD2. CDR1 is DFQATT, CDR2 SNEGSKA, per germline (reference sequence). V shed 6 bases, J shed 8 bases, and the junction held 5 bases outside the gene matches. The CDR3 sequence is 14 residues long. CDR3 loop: CSARGLAGGYEQFF. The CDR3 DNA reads TGCAGTGCCCGGGGACTAGCGGGAGGATATGAGCAGTTCTTC.

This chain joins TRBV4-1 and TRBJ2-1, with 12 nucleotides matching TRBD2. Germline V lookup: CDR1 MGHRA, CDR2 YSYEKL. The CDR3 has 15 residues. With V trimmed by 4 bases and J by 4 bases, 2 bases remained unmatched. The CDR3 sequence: CASSRTSGTYNEQFF. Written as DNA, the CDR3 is TGCGCCAGCAGCCGGACTAGCGGGACATACAATGAGCAGTTCTTC.

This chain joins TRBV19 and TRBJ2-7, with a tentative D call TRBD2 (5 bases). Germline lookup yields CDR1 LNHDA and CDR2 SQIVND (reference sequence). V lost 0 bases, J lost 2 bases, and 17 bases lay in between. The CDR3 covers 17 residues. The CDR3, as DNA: TGTGCCAGTAGTATAGACAACCTAGCAGCGACTACCTACGAGCAGTACTTC. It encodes CASSIDNLAATTYEQYF.

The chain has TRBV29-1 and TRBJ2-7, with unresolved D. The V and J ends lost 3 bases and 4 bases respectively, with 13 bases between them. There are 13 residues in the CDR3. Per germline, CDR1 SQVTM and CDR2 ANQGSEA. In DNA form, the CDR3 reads TGCAGCGTTGAGCTGGGTATCCCGTACGAGCAGTACTTC. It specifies CSVELGIPYEQYF.

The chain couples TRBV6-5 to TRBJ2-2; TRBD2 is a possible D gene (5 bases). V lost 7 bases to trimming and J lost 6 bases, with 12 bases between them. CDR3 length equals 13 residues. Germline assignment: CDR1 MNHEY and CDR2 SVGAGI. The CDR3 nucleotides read TGTGCCAGCACTTTTCTAGCACCCGGGGAGCTGTTTTTT. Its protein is CASTFLAPGELFF.

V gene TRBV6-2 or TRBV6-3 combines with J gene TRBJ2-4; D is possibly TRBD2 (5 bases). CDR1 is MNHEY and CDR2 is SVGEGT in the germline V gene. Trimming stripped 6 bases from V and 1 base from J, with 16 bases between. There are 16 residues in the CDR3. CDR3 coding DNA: TGTGCCAGCAGCCCCACGGGGTACGGGGCCAAAAACATTCAGTACTTC. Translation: CASSPTGYGAKNIQYF.

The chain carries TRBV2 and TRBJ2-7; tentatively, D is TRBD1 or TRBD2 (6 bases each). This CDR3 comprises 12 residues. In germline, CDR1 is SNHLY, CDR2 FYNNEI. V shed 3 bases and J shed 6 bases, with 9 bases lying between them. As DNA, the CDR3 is TGTGCCAGCAGTGAGGGGGGCAGCGAGCAGTACTTC. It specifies CASSEGGSEQYF.

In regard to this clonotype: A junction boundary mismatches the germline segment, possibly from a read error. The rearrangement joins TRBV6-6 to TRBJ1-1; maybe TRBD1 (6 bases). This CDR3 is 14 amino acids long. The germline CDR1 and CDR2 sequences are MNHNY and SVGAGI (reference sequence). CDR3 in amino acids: CASSYLGAPTEAFF. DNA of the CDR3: TGCGCCAGCAGTTACTTGGGGGCGCCCACTGAAGCTTTCTTT.

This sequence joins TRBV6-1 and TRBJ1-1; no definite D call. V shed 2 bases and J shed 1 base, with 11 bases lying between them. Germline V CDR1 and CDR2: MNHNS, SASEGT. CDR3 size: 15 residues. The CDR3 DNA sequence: TGTGCCAGCAGTGAATTCAGGAACCCGAACACTGAAGCTTTCTTT. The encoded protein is CASSEFRNPNTEAFF.

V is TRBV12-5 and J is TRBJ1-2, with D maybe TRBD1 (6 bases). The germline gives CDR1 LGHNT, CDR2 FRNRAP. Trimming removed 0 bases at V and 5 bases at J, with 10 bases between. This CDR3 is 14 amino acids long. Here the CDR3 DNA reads TGTGCTAGTGGTTTGGTTGAGAGGGGGTATGGCTACACCTTC. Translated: CASGLVERGYGYTF.

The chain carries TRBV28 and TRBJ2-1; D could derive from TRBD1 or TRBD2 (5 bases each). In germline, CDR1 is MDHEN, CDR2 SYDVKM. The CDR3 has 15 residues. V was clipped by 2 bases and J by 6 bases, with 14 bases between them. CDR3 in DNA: TGTGCCAGCAGTTTACTGGGACCCGGGGCCAATGAGCAGTTCTTC. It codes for CASSLLGPGANEQFF. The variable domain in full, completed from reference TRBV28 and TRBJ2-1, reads DVKVTQSSRYLVKRTGEKVFLECVQDMDHENMFWYRQDPGLGLRLIYFSYDVKMKEKGDIPEGYSVSREKKERFSLILESASTNQTSMYLCASSLLGPGANEQFFGPGTRLTVL.

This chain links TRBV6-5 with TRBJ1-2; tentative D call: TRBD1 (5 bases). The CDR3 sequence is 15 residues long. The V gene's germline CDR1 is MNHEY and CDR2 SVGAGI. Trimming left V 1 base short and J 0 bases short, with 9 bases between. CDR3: CASSYFQGANYGYTF. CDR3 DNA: TGTGCCAGCAGTTACTTCCAGGGAGCTAACTATGGCTACACCTTC.

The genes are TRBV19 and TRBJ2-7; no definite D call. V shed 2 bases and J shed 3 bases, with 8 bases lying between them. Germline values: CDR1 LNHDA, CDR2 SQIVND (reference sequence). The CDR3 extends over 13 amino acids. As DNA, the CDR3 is TGTGCCAGTAGTATATATGGGGACTACGAGCAGTACTTC. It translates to CASSIYGDYEQYF. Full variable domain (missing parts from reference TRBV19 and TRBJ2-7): DGGITQSPKYLFRKEGQNVTLSCEQNLNHDAMYWYRQDPGQGLRLIYYSQIVNDFQKGDIAEGYSVSREKKESFPLTVTSAQKNPTAFYLCASSIYGDYEQYFGPGTRLTVT.

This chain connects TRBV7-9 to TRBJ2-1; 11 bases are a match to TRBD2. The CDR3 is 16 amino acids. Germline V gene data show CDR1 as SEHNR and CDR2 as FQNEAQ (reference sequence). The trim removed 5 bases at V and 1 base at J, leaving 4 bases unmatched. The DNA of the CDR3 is TGTGCCAGCAGCCCACTAGCGGGAGTGTCCTACAATGAGCAGTTCTTC. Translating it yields CASSPLAGVSYNEQFF.

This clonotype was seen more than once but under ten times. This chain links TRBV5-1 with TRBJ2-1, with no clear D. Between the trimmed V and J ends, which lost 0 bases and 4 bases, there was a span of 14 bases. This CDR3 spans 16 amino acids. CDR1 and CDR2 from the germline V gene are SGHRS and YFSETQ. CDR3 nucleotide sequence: TGCGCCAGCAGCTTGGCCGGACCTATGTCGTACAATGAGCAGTTCTTC. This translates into CASSLAGPMSYNEQFF.

CDR3 in DNA: TGTGCCTGGACAGGGACAGAGCAGTTCTTC. This codes for CAWTGTEQFF. This rearrangement joins TRBV30 to TRBJ2-1; tentatively, D is TRBD1 (6 bases). The CDR3 runs 10 residues. Germline loops: CDR1 GTSNPN, CDR2 SVGIG (reference sequence). With 4 bases removed from V and 10 bases from J, the gap between germline ends came to 8 bases. Full variable domain (outside the CDR3, taken from reference TRBV30 and TRBJ2-1): SQTIHQWPATLVQPVGSPLSLECTVEGTSNPNLYWYRQAAGRGLQLLFYSVGIGQISSEVPQNLSASRPQDRQFILSSKKLLLSDSGFYLCAWTGTEQFFGPGTRLTVL.

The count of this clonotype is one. This chain's CDR3 is CSEQTGGYGYTF. The CDR3 DNA follows: TGCAGCGAGCAGACAGGGGGCTATGGCTACACCTTC. This chain links TRBV29-1 with TRBJ1-2, with 9 bases aligning to TRBD1. V lost 7 bases to trimming and J lost 4 bases; unmatched junction nucleotides: 4. The CDR3 spans 12 residues. Germline-derived CDR1 and CDR2 are SQVTM and ANQGSEA.

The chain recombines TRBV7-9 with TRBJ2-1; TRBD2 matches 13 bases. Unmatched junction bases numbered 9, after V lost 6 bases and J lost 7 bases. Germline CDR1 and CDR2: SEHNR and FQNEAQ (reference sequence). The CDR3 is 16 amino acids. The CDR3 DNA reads TGTGCCAGCAGTTCGTACGGACTAGCGGGAGCTAATGAGCAGTTCTTC. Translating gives CASSSYGLAGANEQFF.

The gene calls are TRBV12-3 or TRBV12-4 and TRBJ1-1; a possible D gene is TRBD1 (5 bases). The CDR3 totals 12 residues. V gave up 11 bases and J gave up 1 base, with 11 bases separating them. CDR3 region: CAGGRGNTEAFF. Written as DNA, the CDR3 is TGTGCCGGGGGACGGGGGAACACTGAAGCTTTCTTT.

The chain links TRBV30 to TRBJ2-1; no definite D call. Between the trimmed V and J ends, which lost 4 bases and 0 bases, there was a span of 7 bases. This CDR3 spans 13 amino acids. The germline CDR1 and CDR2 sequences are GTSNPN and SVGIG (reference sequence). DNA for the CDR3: TGTGCCTGGACCCGGATCTCCTACAATGAGCAGTTCTTC. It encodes CAWTRISYNEQFF.

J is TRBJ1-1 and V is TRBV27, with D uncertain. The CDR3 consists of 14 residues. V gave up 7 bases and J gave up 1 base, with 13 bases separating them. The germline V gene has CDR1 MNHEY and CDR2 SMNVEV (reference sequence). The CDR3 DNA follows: TGTGCCAGCACCCCGACGGCTCGGAACACTGAAGCTTTCTTT. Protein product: CASTPTARNTEAFF.

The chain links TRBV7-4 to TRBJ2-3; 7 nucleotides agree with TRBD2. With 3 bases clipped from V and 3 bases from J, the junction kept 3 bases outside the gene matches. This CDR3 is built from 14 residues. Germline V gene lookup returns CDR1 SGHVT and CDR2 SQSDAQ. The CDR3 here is CASSLERETDTQYF. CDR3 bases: TGTGCCAGCAGCTTGGAGCGGGAAACAGATACGCAGTATTTT.